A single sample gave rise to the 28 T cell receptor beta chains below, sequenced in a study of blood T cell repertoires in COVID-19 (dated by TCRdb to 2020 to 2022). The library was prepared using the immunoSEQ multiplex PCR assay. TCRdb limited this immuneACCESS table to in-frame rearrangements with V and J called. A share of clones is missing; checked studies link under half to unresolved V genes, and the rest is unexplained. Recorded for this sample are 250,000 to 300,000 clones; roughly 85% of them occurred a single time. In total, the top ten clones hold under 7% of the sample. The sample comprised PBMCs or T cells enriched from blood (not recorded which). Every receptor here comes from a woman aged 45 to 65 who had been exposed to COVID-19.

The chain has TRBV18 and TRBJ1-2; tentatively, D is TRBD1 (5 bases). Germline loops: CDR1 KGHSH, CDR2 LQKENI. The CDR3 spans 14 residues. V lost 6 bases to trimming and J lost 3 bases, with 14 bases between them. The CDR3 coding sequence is TGTGCCAGCTCCTACTCCCAGGGTGACTATGGCTACACCTTC. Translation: CASSYSQGDYGYTF.

The CDR3: CASSKTLAGEAFF. In DNA, the CDR3 is TGTGCCAGCAGTAAAACACTAGCCGGAGAAGCTTTCTTT. V gene TRBV5-4 combines with J gene TRBJ1-1, with unresolved D. The germline V gene has CDR1 SGHNT and CDR2 YYREEE (reference sequence). CDR3 length equals 13 residues. The V and J ends lost 5 bases and 8 bases respectively, with 16 bases between them.

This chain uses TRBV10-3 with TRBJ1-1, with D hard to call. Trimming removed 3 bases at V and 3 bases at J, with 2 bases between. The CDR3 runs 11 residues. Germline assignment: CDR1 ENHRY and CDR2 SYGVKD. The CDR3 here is CAISDYTEAFF. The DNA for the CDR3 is TGTGCCATCAGTGACTACACTGAAGCTTTCTTT.

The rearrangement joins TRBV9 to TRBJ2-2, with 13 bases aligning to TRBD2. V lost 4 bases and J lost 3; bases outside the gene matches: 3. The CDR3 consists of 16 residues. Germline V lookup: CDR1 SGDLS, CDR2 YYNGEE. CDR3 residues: CASSRGLAGDTGELFF. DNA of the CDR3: TGTGCCAGCAGCCGAGGACTAGCGGGGGACACCGGGGAGCTGTTTTTT.

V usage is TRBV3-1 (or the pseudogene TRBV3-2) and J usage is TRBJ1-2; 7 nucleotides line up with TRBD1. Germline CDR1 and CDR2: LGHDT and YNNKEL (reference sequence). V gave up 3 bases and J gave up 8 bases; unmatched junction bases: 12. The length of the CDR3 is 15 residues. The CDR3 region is CASSQNNRGLGGYTF. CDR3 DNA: TGTGCCAGCAGCCAGAATAACAGGGGCCTGGGAGGCTACACCTTC.

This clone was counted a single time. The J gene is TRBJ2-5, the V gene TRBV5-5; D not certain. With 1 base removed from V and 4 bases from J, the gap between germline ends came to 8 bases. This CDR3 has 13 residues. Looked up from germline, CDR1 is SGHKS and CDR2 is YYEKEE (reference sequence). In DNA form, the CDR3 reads TGTGCCAGCAGCTTGACACTACGAGAGACCCAGTACTTC. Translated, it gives CASSLTLRETQYF. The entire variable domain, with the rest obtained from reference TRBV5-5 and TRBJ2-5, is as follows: DAGVTQSPTHLIKTRGQQVTLRCSPISGHKSVSWYQQVLGQGPQFIFQYYEKEERGRGNFPDRFSARQFPNYSSELNVNALLLGDSALYLCASSLTLRETQYFGPGTRLLVL.

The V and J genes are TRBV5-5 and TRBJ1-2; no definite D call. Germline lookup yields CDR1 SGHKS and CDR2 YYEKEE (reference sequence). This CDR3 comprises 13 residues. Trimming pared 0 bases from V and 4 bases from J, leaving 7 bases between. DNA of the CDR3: TGTGCCAGCAGCTTGGGAGTTAGCTATGGCTACACCTTC. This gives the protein CASSLGVSYGYTF.

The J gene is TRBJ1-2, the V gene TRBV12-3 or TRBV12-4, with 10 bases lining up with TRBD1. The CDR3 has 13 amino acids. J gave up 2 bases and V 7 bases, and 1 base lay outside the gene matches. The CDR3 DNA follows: TGTGCCAGCAAGGGACAGGGGAACTATGGCTACACCTTC. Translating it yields CASKGQGNYGYTF.

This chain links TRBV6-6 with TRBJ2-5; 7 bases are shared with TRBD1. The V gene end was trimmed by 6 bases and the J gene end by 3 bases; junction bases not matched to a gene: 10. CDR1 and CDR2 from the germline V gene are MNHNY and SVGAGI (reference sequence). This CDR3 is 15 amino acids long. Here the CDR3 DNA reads TGTGCCAGCAGGTCTCATGCGACAGGGAAAGAGACCCAGTACTTC. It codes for CASRSHATGKETQYF.

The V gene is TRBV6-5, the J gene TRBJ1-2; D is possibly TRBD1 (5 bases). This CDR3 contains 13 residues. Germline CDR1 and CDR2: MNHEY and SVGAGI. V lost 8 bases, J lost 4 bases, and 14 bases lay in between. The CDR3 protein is CASWRVRGYGYTF. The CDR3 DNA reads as TGTGCCAGCTGGAGGGTAAGGGGCTATGGCTACACCTTC.

The CDR3 sequence: CASRKDRVNTEAFF. The CDR3 DNA reads TGTGCCAGCAGGAAGGACAGGGTGAACACTGAAGCTTTCTTT. This sequence joins TRBV6-5 and TRBJ1-1, with 8 bases identical to TRBD1. The germline gives CDR1 MNHEY, CDR2 SVGAGI. With 6 bases clipped from V and 0 bases from J, the junction kept 3 bases outside the gene matches. The CDR3 contains 14 residues.

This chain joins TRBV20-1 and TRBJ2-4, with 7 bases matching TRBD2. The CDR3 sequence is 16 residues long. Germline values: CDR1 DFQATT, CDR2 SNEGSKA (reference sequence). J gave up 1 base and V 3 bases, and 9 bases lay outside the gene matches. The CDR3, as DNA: TGCAGTGCTAGTTTCGGGACTATAAGGGCCAAAAACATTCAGTACTTC. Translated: CSASFGTIRAKNIQYF.

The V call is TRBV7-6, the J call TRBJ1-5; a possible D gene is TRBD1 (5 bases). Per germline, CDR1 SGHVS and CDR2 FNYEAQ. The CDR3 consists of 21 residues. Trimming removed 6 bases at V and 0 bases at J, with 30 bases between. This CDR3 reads CASSTSNRPIIAPYSNQPQHF. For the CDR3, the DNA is TGTGCCAGCAGTACCTCCAACAGGCCCATCATCGCCCCTTATAGCAATCAGCCCCAGCATTTT. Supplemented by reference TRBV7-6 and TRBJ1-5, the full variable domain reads GAGVSQSPRYKVTKRGQDVALRCDPISGHVSLYWYRQALGQGPEFLTYFNYEAQQDKSGLPNDRFSAERPEGSISTLTIQRTEQRDSAMYRCASSTSNRPIIAPYSNQPQHFGDGTRLSIL.

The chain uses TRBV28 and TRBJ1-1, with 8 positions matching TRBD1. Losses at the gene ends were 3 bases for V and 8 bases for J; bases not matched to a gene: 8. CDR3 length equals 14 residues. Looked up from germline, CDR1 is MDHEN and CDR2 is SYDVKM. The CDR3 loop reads CASSLARGLKEAFF. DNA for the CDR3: TGTGCCAGCAGTTTGGCCAGGGGGCTCAAAGAAGCTTTCTTT.

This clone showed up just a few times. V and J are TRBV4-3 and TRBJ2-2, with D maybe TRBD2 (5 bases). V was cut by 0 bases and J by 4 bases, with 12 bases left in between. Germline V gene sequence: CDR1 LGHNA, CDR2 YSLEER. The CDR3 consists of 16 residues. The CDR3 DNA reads TGCGCCAGCAGCCAAGAAGGAGAGCGGCCCACCGGGGAGCTGTTTTTT. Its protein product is CASSQEGERPTGELFF.

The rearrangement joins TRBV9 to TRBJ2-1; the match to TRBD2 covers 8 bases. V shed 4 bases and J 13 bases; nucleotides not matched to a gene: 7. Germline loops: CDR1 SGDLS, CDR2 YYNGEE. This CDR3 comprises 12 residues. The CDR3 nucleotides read TGTGCCAGCAGCCTCTCAGCGGGGGATCAGTTCTTC. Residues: CASSLSAGDQFF.

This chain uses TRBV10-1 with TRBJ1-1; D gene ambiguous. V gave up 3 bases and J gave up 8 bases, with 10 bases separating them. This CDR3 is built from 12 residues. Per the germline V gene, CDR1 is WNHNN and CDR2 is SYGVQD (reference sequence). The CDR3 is CASSDGQKEAFF. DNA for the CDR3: TGCGCCAGCAGTGATGGGCAAAAAGAAGCTTTCTTT.

CDR3 coding DNA: TGTGCCACCAGCAGCGGGGGGAGTACTCTCTACGAGCAGTACTTC. Amino acid sequence: CATSSGGSTLYEQYF. The gene calls are TRBV15 and TRBJ2-7; 7 bases are shared with TRBD2. V lost 3 bases and J lost 3; bases outside the gene matches: 8. CDR1 LNHNV and CDR2 YYDKDF come from the germline V gene (reference sequence). This CDR3 region has 15 residues.

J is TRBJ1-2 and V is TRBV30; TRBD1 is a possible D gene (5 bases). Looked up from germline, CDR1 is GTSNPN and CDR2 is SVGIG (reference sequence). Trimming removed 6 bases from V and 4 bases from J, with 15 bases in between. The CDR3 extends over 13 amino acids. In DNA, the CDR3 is TGTGCCTGTCCCAGGGTAGGATCCTATGGCTACACCTTC. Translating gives CACPRVGSYGYTF.

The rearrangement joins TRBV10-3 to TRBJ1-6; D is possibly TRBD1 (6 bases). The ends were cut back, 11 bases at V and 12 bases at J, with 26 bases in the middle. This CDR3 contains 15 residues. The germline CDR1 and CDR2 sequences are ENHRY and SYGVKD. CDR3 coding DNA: TGTGCCGCCCGTCCGGCCGGACAGTACCTTGGACCCCTCCACTTT. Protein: CAARPAGQYLGPLHF.

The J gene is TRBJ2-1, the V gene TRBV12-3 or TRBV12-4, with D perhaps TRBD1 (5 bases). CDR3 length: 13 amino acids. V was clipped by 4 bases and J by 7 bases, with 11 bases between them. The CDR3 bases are TGTGCCAGCAGTTCAAAGGGGAATAATGAGCAGTTCTTC. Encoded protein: CASSSKGNNEQFF.

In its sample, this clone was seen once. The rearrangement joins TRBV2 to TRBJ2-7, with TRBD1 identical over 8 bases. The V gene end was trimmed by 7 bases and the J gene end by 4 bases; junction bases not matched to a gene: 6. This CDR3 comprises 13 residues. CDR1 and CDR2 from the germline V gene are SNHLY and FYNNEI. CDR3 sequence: CASIRDRRYEQYF. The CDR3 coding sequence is TGTGCCAGCATCCGGGACAGGCGATACGAGCAGTACTTC.

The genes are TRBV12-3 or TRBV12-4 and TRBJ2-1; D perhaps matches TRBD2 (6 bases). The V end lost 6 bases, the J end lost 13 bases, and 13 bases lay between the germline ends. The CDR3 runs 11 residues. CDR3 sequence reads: CASSQGLFQFF. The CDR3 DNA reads TGTGCCAGCAGCCAAGGACTATTTCAGTTCTTC.

The CDR3 DNA is TGTGCCAGCAGTTCCGGCGGGTCTTACCAAGATACGCAGTATTTT. It yields the protein CASSSGGSYQDTQYF. The chain links TRBV28 to TRBJ2-3; possibly TRBD2 for D (5 bases). V was cut by 4 bases and J by 5 bases, with 16 bases left in between. CDR1 and CDR2 (germline): MDHEN, SYDVKM. This CDR3 region has 15 residues.

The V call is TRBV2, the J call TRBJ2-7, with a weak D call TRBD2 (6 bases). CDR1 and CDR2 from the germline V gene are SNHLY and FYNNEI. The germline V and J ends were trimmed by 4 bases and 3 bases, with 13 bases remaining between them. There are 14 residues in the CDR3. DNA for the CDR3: TGTGCCAGCAGTGCCGGGGGACTCCTCTACGAGCAGTACTTC. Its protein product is CASSAGGLLYEQYF.

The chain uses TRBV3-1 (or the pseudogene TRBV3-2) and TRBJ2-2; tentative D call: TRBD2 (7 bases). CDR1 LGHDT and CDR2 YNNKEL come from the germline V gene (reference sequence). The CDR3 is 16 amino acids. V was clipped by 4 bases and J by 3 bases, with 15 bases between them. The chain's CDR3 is CASSPSGGGDTGELFF. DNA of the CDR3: TGTGCCAGCAGCCCTTCAGGAGGGGGGGACACCGGGGAGCTGTTTTTT.

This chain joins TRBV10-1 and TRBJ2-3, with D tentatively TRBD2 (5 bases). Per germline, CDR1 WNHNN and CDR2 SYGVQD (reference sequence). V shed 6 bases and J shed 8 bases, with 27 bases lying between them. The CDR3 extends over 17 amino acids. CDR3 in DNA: TGCGCCAGCAGGAGGGTGGACCGTCTCCCTGAGAGACGTACGCAGTATTTT. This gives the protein CASRRVDRLPERRTQYF.

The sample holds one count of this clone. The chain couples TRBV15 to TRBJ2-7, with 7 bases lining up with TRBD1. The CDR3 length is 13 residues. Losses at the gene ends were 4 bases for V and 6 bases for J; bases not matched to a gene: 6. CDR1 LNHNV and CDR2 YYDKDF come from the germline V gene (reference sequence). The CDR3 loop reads CATSTDRVGEQYF. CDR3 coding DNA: TGTGCCACCAGCACAGACAGGGTTGGCGAGCAGTACTTC.